The entry below describes one T cell receptor (beta chain). Its cognate antigen is unknown. Using a J-beta primer mix together with a sample-barcoded 5' primer, a second PCR was run for about 6 to 11 cycles. The template-switch adaptor was a 5' adaptor with 12 random nucleotides. It tagged each cDNA molecule. TCRdb redid the calling of the 5' RACE reads with MiXCR, one entry per CDR3 protein. Here the sample spans about 680,000 distinct CDR3 sequences, 49% being singletons. The source of the sample is a study of blood T cells in healthy people across ages. General study points: Changes in expanded clonotypes were possibly confounded, as the CMV status of donors was unknown. Per million T cells, TCR beta diversity dropped roughly linearly as age increased.

CDR3 length equals 15 residues. V was shortened by 3 bases and J by 11 bases, with 18 bases between the two germline ends. Germline CDR1 and CDR2: SGHRS and YFSETQ. PBMCs were isolated at a quantity of at least 7 million per sample. The receptor's source is a woman in her sixties in good health. The chain recombines TRBV5-1 with TRBJ1-6, with TRBD1 as a possible D gene (5 bases). The sample comprised blood. The CDR3 nucleotides read TGCGCCAGCAGCTCGGGGACCGACCCGGGGCCACCCCTCCACTTT. As protein: CASSSGTDPGPPLHF.